The table lists the clone carrying this T cell receptor beta chain with many counts. The data are from a study of low-dose radiotherapy and immunotherapy resistance in tumors. Study information: Given every two weeks, intravenous cyclophosphamide 200 mg/m2 preceded radiation and immunotherapy by one day. A dose of 300 mg of oral aspirin was taken by patients daily for four cycles from cycle 1 day 1.

cDNA synthesis used a TRAV/TRBV-specific primer set for both chains. For amplifying TCRs, the PCR ran for 15 to 20 cycles with Phusion, which was used together with a constant-region primer and the adapter on the V primers. TCRdb reanalysed the reads using MiXCR and keeps one entry per CDR3 protein. The sample yields more than 70,000 distinct CDR3 sequences, 20% to 25% seen once. This CDR3 contains 14 residues. The V gene end was trimmed by 4 bases and the J gene end by 6 bases; junction bases not matched to a gene: 4. CDR1 is SGHTA and CDR2 is FQGTGA in the germline V gene. Sample time point: after trial treatment. Noted treatment: LDRT plus nivolumab, ipilimumab, low-dose cyclophosphamide and aspirin (RACIN trial). Low-dose radiotherapy, low-dose cyclophosphamide, aspirin, ipilimumab and nivolumab were all given to the donors. Eligibility required advanced solid tumors lacking tumor-infiltrating lymphocytes.

The receptor was derived from a female donor with ovarian cancer. The sequencing used PBMCs, collected after low-dose radiotherapy plus immunotherapy. This rearrangement joins TRBV7-3 to TRBJ2-2; 8 bases map to TRBD1. The CDR3 protein is CASSSPRGPGELFF. The CDR3 DNA follows: TGTGCCAGCAGCTCGCCCAGGGGGCCCGGGGAGCTGTTTTTT.